Reported below is one TCR beta chain. Its antigen is unknown. This entry is derived from a study of T-cell reconstitution after alpha-beta-depleted transplantation in children. Study outcomes and limitations: It was newly produced T cells that mostly accounted for T-cell counts and diversity one year after transplant. The high TCRbeta diversity at day 60 in some patients came from surviving recipient T cells and thymic progenitors. Reported findings indicate that, about two months after transplant, alpha-beta T cells came from several hundred expanded clones, which were derived from non-depleted graft cells.

TCRbeta library construction was performed incorporating unique molecular identifiers. One entry per CDR3 protein results from TCRdb running MiXCR on the PCR reads. The table shows fewer than 750,000 distinct CDR3 sequences, with more than 20% occurring only once. The CDR3 is made up of 13 amino acids. Trimming cost V 6 bases and J 7 bases, with 15 bases left between them. CDR1 DFQATT and CDR2 SNEGSKA come from the germline V gene (reference sequence). The sequencing used PBMCs, mostly from graft donor cells, collected 360 days after TCRalphabeta/CD19-depleted stem cell transplant. V gene TRBV20-1 combines with J gene TRBJ2-2; D is unclear. The TCR originated in a boy under three years old who had a stem cell transplant for acute myeloid leukemia, so the T cells may come from the graft donor. CDR3 loop: CSALEEVDGELFF. The CDR3 nucleotides are TGCAGTGCGCTAGAAGAGGTTGACGGGGAGCTGTTTTTT.